The T cell receptor (beta chain) described here comes from a study of cytotoxic CD8 clonotypes in ibrutinib-treated CLL. For the study at large: Averaging across samples gave roughly 280,000 productive templates and approximately 92,000 productive rearrangements.

The CDR3 sequence is 15 residues long. The V and J ends lost 4 bases and 0 bases respectively, with 13 bases between them. Germline-derived CDR1 and CDR2 are SGHRS and YFSETQ. Of note for this clone: Its antigen is not identified.

Study outcomes and limitations: Once treatment began, public clonotypes, which were uncommon, contracted or stayed stable.

Method: immunoSEQ multiplex PCR; TCRdb's copy keeps in-frame clones and lacks some. The table shows 300,000 to 350,000 clones, with more than 65% occurring only once. The chain combines TRBV5-1 with TRBJ1-1; D is undetermined. This TCR came from a human donor with chronic lymphocytic leukemia. The sample in question was PBMCs, obtained before ibrutinib treatment. The CDR3 loop is CASSPGRILNTEAFF. Here the CDR3 DNA reads TGCGCCAGCAGCCCCGGACGGATTTTGAACACTGAAGCTTTCTTT.